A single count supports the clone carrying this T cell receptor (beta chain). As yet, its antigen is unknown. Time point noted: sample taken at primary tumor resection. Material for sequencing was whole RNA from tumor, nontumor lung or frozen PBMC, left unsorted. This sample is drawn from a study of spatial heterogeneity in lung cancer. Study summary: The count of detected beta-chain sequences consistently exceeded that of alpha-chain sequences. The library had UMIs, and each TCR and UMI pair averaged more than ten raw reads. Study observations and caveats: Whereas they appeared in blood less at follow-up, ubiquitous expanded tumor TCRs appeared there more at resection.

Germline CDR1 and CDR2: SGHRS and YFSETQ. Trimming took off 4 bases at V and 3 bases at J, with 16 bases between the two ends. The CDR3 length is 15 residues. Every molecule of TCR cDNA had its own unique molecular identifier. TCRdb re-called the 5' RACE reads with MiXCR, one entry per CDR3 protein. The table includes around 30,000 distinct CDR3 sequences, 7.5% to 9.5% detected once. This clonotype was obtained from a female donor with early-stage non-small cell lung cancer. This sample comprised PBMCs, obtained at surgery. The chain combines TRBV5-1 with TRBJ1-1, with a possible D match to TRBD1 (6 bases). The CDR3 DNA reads TGCGCCAGCAGCCTCCCACAGGGCTCGGACACTGAAGCTTTCTTT. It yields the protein CASSLPQGSDTEAFF.